This T cell receptor beta chain was recorded in a study of post-analysis software for immune sequencing data. Overall study: Multiple sclerosis in the patients followed relapsing-remitting, secondary progressive and progressive-relapsing courses. Notes on the study in general: The study found significantly lower normalized Chao1 diversity in multiple sclerosis patients than in controls. The five TRBV segments detected at higher frequency in patients than in controls included TRBV5-6, TRBV5-1 and TRBV20-1. Batch-mates among the samples co-clustered strongly by F measure.

Concerning this clonotype itself: The antigen is unknown.

Unique molecular identifiers were built into the TCR beta cDNA libraries. T cells numbering about 0.9 to 11 million yielded 450,000 to 500,000 cDNA molecules. TCRdb passed the PCR reads through MiXCR, listing each CDR3 protein once. This repertoire shows 400,000 to 500,000 distinct CDR3 sequences, roughly 40% found once; its top ten account for about 8%. Germline values: CDR1 SGHRS, CDR2 YFSETQ. The V end lost 4 bases, the J end lost 2 bases, and 15 bases lay between the germline ends. The CDR3 extends over 15 amino acids. The V gene is TRBV5-1, the J gene TRBJ1-1; tentatively, D is TRBD1 (5 bases). The receptor was isolated from a girl aged 2 to 9 with multiple sclerosis. What was sequenced was blood. CDR3 residues: CASSRRGGGNTEAFF. Written as DNA, the CDR3 is TGCGCCAGCAGCCGCCGGGGGGGAGGTAACACTGAAGCTTTCTTT.